This TCR beta chain was observed in a study of shared clonotypes between healthy human individuals. A remark on this clone: Its antigen is still unknown.

Among the donors, all were Caucasian adults who lived in Nashville, Tennessee. Division of CD4+ cells produced a CD45RA+ naive subset and a CD45RA-negative memory subset. Whole-study results and caveats: Sorted-subset sequencing, rarefaction showed, was incomplete despite large depth.

The CDR3 totals 15 residues. Germline V CDR1 and CDR2: SQVTM, ANQGSEA. J gave up 4 bases and V 3 bases, and 8 bases lay outside the gene matches. Clones were read by immunoSEQ multiplex PCR, and TCRdb kept only the in-frame ones, dropping some. The sample lists approximately 2.3 million clones, 80% to 95% occurring once. The chain couples TRBV29-1 to TRBJ2-3; TRBD1 matches at 9 bases. This sequence originates from a man aged 18 to 29 in good health. Some clones in this sample may be carry-over from other donors' samples. Sequencing was done on a sample of naive CD4+ T cells from PBMCs. As for subset: CD45RA+ positively selected. The CDR3 is CSVDGDRVRADTQYF. In DNA form, the CDR3 reads TGCAGCGTTGATGGGGACAGGGTTAGGGCAGATACGCAGTATTTT.